Given below is one T cell receptor (beta chain) in context. The target antigen is unknown. The data stem from a study of cytomegalovirus exposure and HLA in healthy donors. Study-level information: Around 85 million unique TCR sequences came from HLA-typed donors in an early release. Whole-study findings and limits: In a later analysis, common viral pathogens appeared linked to several of the most significant clusters. Usually a TCR sequence was rare, but some public TCRs were found in many donors.

The PCR was carried out with 60 Vbeta primers and 13 Jbeta primers. Sequenced by immunoSEQ multiplex PCR; TCRdb stores in-frame clones only, minus some. The sample has 150,000 to 200,000 clones; 82% are singletons. The sample comprised PBMCs. This TCR was recovered from a girl aged 10-17 years in good health and CMV-seropositive.

CDR3 residues: CASSPFYSYEQYF. In DNA, the CDR3 is TGTGCCAGCAGTCCTTTCTACTCCTACGAGCAGTACTTC. The V gene is TRBV28, the J gene TRBJ2-7; D not certain. Germline V gene sequence: CDR1 MDHEN, CDR2 SYDVKM. CDR3 length equals 13 residues. Trimming removed 5 bases from V and 0 bases from J, with 8 bases in between. The whole variable domain, remainder taken from reference TRBV28 and TRBJ2-7, is DVKVTQSSRYLVKRTGEKVFLECVQDMDHENMFWYRQDPGLGLRLIYFSYDVKMKEKGDIPEGYSVSREKKERFSLILESASTNQTSMYLCASSPFYSYEQYFGPGTRLTVT.